The sample holds one count of the clone carrying this T cell receptor beta chain. The sample comes from a study of CD8 T cells in Susac syndrome. Reverse transcription of about 0.5 to 1 ug RNA was carried out with random hexamers. TCRdb re-derived calls from the immunoSEQ multiplex PCR reads in MiXCR, one entry per CDR3 protein. Among 80,000 to 90,000 distinct CDR3 sequences listed, approximately 92% were seen once. Per the germline V gene, CDR1 is SGHNT and CDR2 is YYREEE (reference sequence). With V trimmed by 3 bases and J by 0 bases, 5 bases remained unmatched. The length of the CDR3 is 16 residues.

The V and J genes are TRBV5-4 and TRBJ2-2, with 7 bases fitting TRBD1. The sample consisted of CD8+ T cells from PBMCs. This clonotype originated in a human donor in good health. In DNA, the CDR3 is TGTGCCAGCAGCTCCCGGGACAGCGCGAACACCGGGGAGCTGTTTTTT. Amino acid sequence: CASSSRDSANTGELFF.